The 30 T cell receptor beta chains below all came from one sample that was sequenced in a study of cytotoxic CD8 clonotypes in ibrutinib-treated CLL. The assay was immunoSEQ multiplex PCR, and TCRdb's table has in-frame clones only and misses some. The sample holds 250,000 to 350,000 clones, 70% to 80% seen once. The sequences come from PBMCs, collected at disease progression, from a patient treated with ibrutinib. The source is a human donor with chronic lymphocytic leukemia.

The gene calls are TRBV11-2 and TRBJ2-4; weak D call: TRBD2 (5 bases). The germline gives CDR1 SGHAT, CDR2 FQNNGV. Trimming cost V 1 base and J 7 bases, with 8 bases left between them. The CDR3 length is 13 residues. The CDR3 nucleotides read TGTGCCAGCAGCTTAGCGGGAATGAACATTCAGTACTTC. Its translation is CASSLAGMNIQYF.

This clone occurred a few times. This chain connects TRBV9 to TRBJ1-3; no definite D call. V lost 4 bases, J lost 3 bases, and 8 bases lay in between. This CDR3 has 13 residues. Germline CDR1 reads SGDLS; CDR2 reads YYNGEE. The CDR3 region has the DNA TGTGCCAGCAGCCCGCGAATTGGAAACACCATATATTTT. Residues: CASSPRIGNTIYF.

CDR3 amino acids: CASSRSGPGPSMYTEAFF. The CDR3 coding sequence is TGTGCCAGCAGTCGGTCCGGCCCCGGGCCCAGTATGTACACTGAAGCTTTCTTT. The chain employs TRBV25-1 and TRBJ1-1; D call uncertain. The V end lost 5 bases, the J end lost 3 bases, and 25 bases lay between the germline ends. CDR3 length: 18 residues. Per the germline V gene, CDR1 is MGHDK and CDR2 is SYGVNS. Together with reference TRBV25-1 and TRBJ1-1, the CDR3 gives the full variable domain: EADIYQTPRYLVIGTGKKITLECSQTMGHDKMYWYQQDPGMELHLIHYSYGVNSTEKGDLSSESTVSRIRTEHFPLTLESARPSHTSQYLCASSRSGPGPSMYTEAFFGQGTRLTVV.

The chain recombines TRBV15 with TRBJ2-1; 15 nucleotides align to TRBD2. CDR1 is LNHNV and CDR2 is YYDKDF in the germline V gene (reference sequence). Trimming took 5 bases from V and 0 from J; bases not matched to a gene: 5. The CDR3 spans 18 residues. CDR3 bases: TGTGCCACCAGCGGGACTAGCGGGGGGCCGAGCTCCTACAATGAGCAGTTCTTC. Translation gives CATSGTSGGPSSYNEQFF.

The chain combines TRBV9 with TRBJ1-1; possibly TRBD1 for D (5 bases). Germline assignment: CDR1 SGDLS and CDR2 YYNGEE. V was clipped by 0 bases and J by 0 bases, with 9 bases between them. There are 15 residues in the CDR3. CDR3 bases: TGTGCCAGCAGCGTAGGGATGGGGGTGAACACTGAAGCTTTCTTT. Its translation: CASSVGMGVNTEAFF.

The chain links TRBV7-2 to TRBJ2-7; D not certain. V was cut by 3 bases and J by 5 bases, with 11 bases left in between. This CDR3 has 13 amino acids. Germline lookup yields CDR1 SGHTA and CDR2 FQGNSA. CDR3 sequence reads: CASSFRSRNEQYF. The CDR3 DNA sequence: TGTGCCAGCAGCTTCCGGAGTCGTAACGAGCAGTACTTC.

J is TRBJ2-5 and V is TRBV18; 8 bases match TRBD1. This CDR3 has 16 amino acids. Germline loops: CDR1 KGHSH, CDR2 LQKENI. The ends lost 3 bases at V and 2 bases at J; junction bases unmatched: 8. The CDR3: CASSPETGVPQETQYF. DNA of the CDR3: TGTGCCAGCTCACCTGAGACAGGGGTCCCACAAGAGACCCAGTACTTC. The complete variable domain, with remaining parts taken from reference TRBV18 and TRBJ2-5, reads NAGVMQNPRHLVRRRGQEARLRCSPMKGHSHVYWYRQLPEEGLKFMVYLQKENIIDESGMPKERFSAEFPKEGPSILRIQQVVRGDSAAYFCASSPETGVPQETQYFGPGTRLLVL.

Only a few counts were recorded for this clone. The rearrangement uses TRBV5-1 and TRBJ1-2; D remains ambiguous. From germline, CDR1 is SGHRS and CDR2 YFSETQ. V lost 1 base and J lost 8, with 9 bases in between. This CDR3 has 12 residues. The CDR3 DNA reads TGCGCCAGCAGCTTGTCGACAAGGGGCTACACCTTC. It codes for CASSLSTRGYTF.

This chain joins TRBV7-2 and TRBJ2-1; D uncertain. Germline V gives CDR1 SGHTA, CDR2 FQGNSA. The V end lost 5 bases, the J end lost 5 bases, and 10 bases lay between the germline ends. The CDR3 runs 13 residues. The chain's CDR3 is CASSPRPNNEQFF. In DNA, the CDR3 is TGTGCCAGCAGCCCAAGACCCAACAATGAGCAGTTCTTC. Variable domain in full (rest from reference TRBV7-2 and TRBJ2-1): GAGVSQSPSNKVTEKGKDVELRCDPISGHTALYWYRQSLGQGLEFLIYFQGNSAPDKSGLPSDRFSAERTGGSVSTLTIQRTQQEDSAVYLCASSPRPNNEQFFGPGTRLTVL.

V is TRBV10-3 and J is TRBJ2-7, with D perhaps matching TRBD2 (6 bases). Trimming removed 0 bases from V and 6 bases from J, with 15 bases in between. The length of the CDR3 is 15 residues. CDR1 is ENHRY and CDR2 is SYGVKD in the germline V gene. This CDR3 reads CAISESGRTRLEQYF. The CDR3 bases are TGTGCCATCAGTGAGTCAGGGAGGACGCGCCTCGAGCAGTACTTC.

This clone was detected only a few times. The chain is built from TRBV11-1 and TRBJ2-7; the D is unclear. There are 12 residues in the CDR3. Germline V gene data show CDR1 as SGHAT and CDR2 as FQDESV (reference sequence). Between the trimmed V and J ends, which lost 5 bases and 1 base, there was a span of 6 bases. CDR3 in amino acids: CASSRMSYEQYF. CDR3 in DNA: TGTGCCAGCAGCCGAATGTCCTACGAGCAGTACTTC.

The chain uses TRBV5-4 and TRBJ1-2; D gene uncertain. V was pared by 4 bases and J by 4 bases, with 14 bases between. Germline CDR1 is SGHNT and CDR2 is YYREEE (reference sequence). CDR3 size: 14 residues. The CDR3 loop is CASSHPTVFYGYTF. Here the CDR3 DNA reads TGTGCCAGCAGCCACCCTACAGTTTTCTATGGCTACACCTTC.

This chain connects TRBV12-5 to TRBJ2-3; D call uncertain. Deletions cut 3 bases from V and 4 bases from J, with 2 bases between. CDR1 and CDR2 from the germline V gene are LGHNT and FRNRAP. The CDR3 contains 11 residues. CDR3 residues: CASGLSDTQYF. The CDR3 DNA reads as TGTGCTAGTGGTTTATCAGATACGCAGTATTTT.

V gene TRBV27 combines with J gene TRBJ2-3; D may correspond to TRBD1 or TRBD2 (6 bases each). Germline CDR1 reads MNHEY; CDR2 reads SMNVEV (reference sequence). V lost 6 bases, J lost 4 bases, and 14 bases lay in between. This CDR3 region has 14 residues. The CDR3 spells CASRTGGRADTQYF. The CDR3 region has the DNA TGTGCCAGCAGGACCGGGGGCAGGGCAGATACGCAGTATTTT.

This clone was observed a single time. The V and J genes are TRBV15 and TRBJ1-2; 7 positions agree with TRBD1. V shed 1 base and J 10 bases; nucleotides not matched to a gene: 3. In germline, CDR1 is LNHNV, CDR2 YYDKDF (reference sequence). The CDR3 totals 12 residues. Here the CDR3 DNA reads TGTGCCACCAGCAGAGGACAGGGTATCTACACCTTC. This gives the protein CATSRGQGIYTF. Full variable domain (remainder filled in from reference TRBV15 and TRBJ1-2): DAMVIQNPRYQVTQFGKPVTLSCSQTLNHNVMYWYQQKSSQAPKLLFHYYDKDFNNEADTPDNFQSRRPNTSFCFLDIRSPGLGDTAMYLCATSRGQGIYTFGSGTRLTVV.

This chain links TRBV11-3 with TRBJ1-2; D is ambiguous. Trimming took off 0 bases at V and 0 bases at J, with 8 bases between the two ends. CDR1 is SGHNT and CDR2 is YENEEA in the germline V gene. This CDR3 has 15 amino acids. CDR3 DNA sequence: TGTGCCAGCAGCTTAGAACAGACTACTAACTATGGCTACACCTTC. Translation gives CASSLEQTTNYGYTF.

A few counts support this clone. This CDR3 reads CASSLVTGYYEQYF. CDR3 sequence (DNA): TGCGCCAGCAGCTTGGTTACAGGGTACTACGAGCAGTACTTC. V gene TRBV5-1 combines with J gene TRBJ2-7; D is perhaps TRBD1 (6 bases). CDR3 length: 14 amino acids. The V gene lost 0 bases and the J gene lost 3 bases, with 10 bases spanning the gap. Germline V gene data show CDR1 as SGHRS and CDR2 as YFSETQ.

This chain links TRBV11-2 with TRBJ1-1; 7 bases are a match to TRBD1. CDR1 and CDR2 from the germline V gene are SGHAT and FQNNGV. The CDR3 runs to 11 residues. V lost 8 bases to trimming and J lost 7 bases; unmatched junction nucleotides: 4. The CDR3 nucleotides read TGTGCCAGCGGCACAGGGGTTGAAGCTTTCTTT. Translated, it gives CASGTGVEAFF.

J is TRBJ2-7 and V is TRBV28; D perhaps matches TRBD1 (6 bases). Germline loops: CDR1 MDHEN, CDR2 SYDVKM. The CDR3 has 18 amino acids. The germline V and J ends were trimmed by 5 bases and 3 bases, with 26 bases remaining between them. The DNA for the CDR3 is TGTGCCAGCAGTGGTCTAATATTATGGGACAAACTTGGCTACGAGCAGTACTTC. It encodes CASSGLILWDKLGYEQYF.

This chain connects TRBV7-3 to TRBJ2-1; TRBD2 matches 11 bases. J gave up 8 bases and V 3 bases, and 9 bases lay outside the gene matches. CDR3 size: 16 residues. The germline gives CDR1 SGHTA, CDR2 FQGTGA. CDR3 loop: CASSFSSGGSRDEQFF. CDR3 DNA: TGTGCCAGCAGCTTCTCTAGCGGGGGGTCGCGTGATGAGCAGTTCTTC.

This clone was recorded a few times. The V gene is TRBV28, the J gene TRBJ2-7; no reliable D call. CDR3 length: 12 amino acids. Germline CDR1 MDHEN, CDR2 SYDVKM. Between the trimmed V and J ends, which lost 3 bases and 0 bases, there was a span of 3 bases. The CDR3 spells CASSFNSYEQYF. CDR3 DNA: TGTGCCAGCAGTTTTAACTCCTACGAGCAGTACTTC.

This chain links TRBV10-3 with TRBJ2-7; 10 nucleotides align to TRBD1. The CDR3 is made up of 15 amino acids. The J segment lost 4 bases and the V segment lost 3 bases, leaving 6 bases of the junction unmatched. CDR1 and CDR2 from the germline V gene are ENHRY and SYGVKD. The CDR3 region has the DNA TGTGCCATCAGTGACCCGGGACAGGGGATTTACGAGCAGTACTTC. It encodes CAISDPGQGIYEQYF.

The rearrangement links TRBV29-1 to TRBJ1-5, with TRBD1 matching over 7 bases. The germline gives CDR1 SQVTM, CDR2 ANQGSEA. Trimming at V came to 4 bases and at J to 7 bases, leaving 4 bases not matched to a gene. The CDR3 is 12 amino acids. CDR3 residues: CSVGQGGQPQHF. CDR3 DNA: TGCAGCGTTGGACAGGGAGGACAGCCCCAGCATTTT.

The chain is built from TRBV4-1 and TRBJ2-7; maybe TRBD2 (6 bases). CDR1 is MGHRA and CDR2 is YSYEKL in the germline V gene. The CDR3 loop spans 15 amino acids. V gave up 0 bases and J gave up 0 bases, with 9 bases separating them. The CDR3 region is CASSQDWGDSYEQYF. The CDR3, as DNA: TGCGCCAGCAGCCAAGATTGGGGGGACTCCTACGAGCAGTACTTC.

The chain is built from TRBV29-1 and TRBJ2-3; D perhaps matches TRBD2 (5 bases). Trimming removed 0 bases from V and 0 bases from J, with 13 bases in between. This CDR3 contains 16 residues. Germline CDR1 SQVTM, CDR2 ANQGSEA. The CDR3 sequence: CSVEDGVGGSTDTQYF. The CDR3 DNA sequence: TGCAGCGTTGAAGATGGCGTGGGCGGGAGCACAGATACGCAGTATTTT.

J is TRBJ2-5 and V is TRBV11-2, with 7 positions matching TRBD2. V lost 1 base, J lost 5 bases, and 4 bases stayed unmatched. This CDR3 is 14 amino acids long. From germline, CDR1 is SGHAT and CDR2 FQNNGV. CDR3 protein: CASSLVAGVETQYF. The CDR3 DNA follows: TGTGCCAGCAGCTTAGTTGCGGGGGTTGAGACCCAGTACTTC.

The V and J genes are TRBV10-3 and TRBJ1-2; D unclear. CDR3 length equals 14 residues. Germline CDR1 and CDR2: ENHRY and SYGVKD. V lost 6 bases, J lost 4 bases, and 15 bases lay in between. CDR3 residues: CAIRLAGLPYGYTF. CDR3 sequence (DNA): TGTGCCATCAGGCTTGCCGGGCTTCCCTATGGCTACACCTTC.

This clone was found once. The V call is TRBV10-3, the J call TRBJ2-5; perhaps TRBD2 as D (5 bases). The CDR3 sequence is 13 residues long. V lost 3 bases and J lost 5, with 10 bases in between. Germline V gene sequence: CDR1 ENHRY, CDR2 SYGVKD. The CDR3 DNA is TGTGCCATCAGTGAACGGGGAGAGGAGACCCAGTACTTC. Translation gives CAISERGEETQYF.

The V call is TRBV29-1, the J call TRBJ1-1, with D possibly being TRBD1 (5 bases). Germline CDR1 SQVTM, CDR2 ANQGSEA. Trimming stripped 8 bases from V and 1 base from J, with 17 bases between. CDR3 size: 14 residues. CDR3 in amino acids: CSSHRGWENTEAFF. CDR3 DNA sequence: TGCAGCTCTCACCGGGGGTGGGAGAACACTGAAGCTTTCTTT.

The chain is built from TRBV4-3 and TRBJ2-7, with D tentatively TRBD1 (6 bases). This CDR3 comprises 14 residues. The V end lost 3 bases, the J end lost 6 bases, and 15 bases lay between the germline ends. Germline V gene lookup returns CDR1 LGHNA and CDR2 YSLEER. The CDR3 is CASSQRQAVPEQYF. In DNA, the CDR3 is TGCGCCAGCAGCCAGCGACAGGCGGTCCCCGAGCAGTACTTC.